A single sample is the source of the 25 T cell receptor beta chains below, sequenced in a study of blood T cell repertoires in COVID-19. Produced via immunoSEQ multiplex PCR; TCRdb's table is partial and in-frame only. The repertoire holds hundreds of thousands of clones, with approximately 85% as singletons. The sequenced sample consisted of peripheral blood. The receptors here all came from a human donor in a cohort sampled during active COVID-19.

The chain links TRBV7-9 to TRBJ1-1; D might be TRBD1 (5 bases). This CDR3 has 14 residues. V shed 1 base and J shed 2 bases, with 8 bases lying between them. CDR1 and CDR2 (germline): SEHNR, FQNEAQ (reference sequence). The DNA for the CDR3 is TGTGCCAGCAGCTTAGTGGGGGGAAACACTGAAGCTTTCTTT. Its translation is CASSLVGGNTEAFF.

The genes are TRBV5-6 and TRBJ2-1; maybe TRBD2 (6 bases). The CDR3 sequence is 18 residues long. Germline CDR1 SGHDT, CDR2 YYEEEE. The V end was cut by 1 base, the J end by 6 bases, with 23 bases between. The CDR3 region has the DNA TGTGCCAGCAGCTTGCTGTATAGTTTCGGGCAGGGAGGCAATGAGCAGTTCTTC. It is translated as CASSLLYSFGQGGNEQFF.

The chain recombines TRBV3-1 (or the pseudogene TRBV3-2) with TRBJ1-1; a possible D gene is TRBD1 (6 bases). Germline V gene lookup returns CDR1 LGHDT and CDR2 YNNKEL (reference sequence). V was clipped by 2 bases and J by 0 bases, with 13 bases between them. The length of the CDR3 is 16 residues. The CDR3 region has the DNA TGTGCCAGCAGCCAACGGACAGCGGACATGAACACTGAAGCTTTCTTT. Its protein product is CASSQRTADMNTEAFF.

The rearrangement joins TRBV19 to TRBJ1-2; no firm D call. The germline CDR1 and CDR2 sequences are LNHDA and SQIVND (reference sequence). This CDR3 region has 14 residues. The V end was cut by 1 base, the J end by 4 bases, with 10 bases between. CDR3 residues: CASSIGVKPYGYTF. As DNA, the CDR3 is TGTGCCAGTAGTATAGGCGTCAAGCCCTATGGCTACACCTTC.

V gene TRBV5-5 combines with J gene TRBJ1-5; D possibly corresponds to TRBD1 (5 bases). The CDR3 runs to 12 residues. In germline, CDR1 is SGHKS, CDR2 YYEKEE (reference sequence). Between the trimmed V and J ends, which lost 4 bases and 5 bases, there was a span of 7 bases. CDR3 DNA sequence: TGTGCCAGCAGCACGGGGGATCAGCCCCAGCATTTT. This encodes CASSTGDQPQHF.

This clone appeared a single time. The rearrangement uses TRBV19 and TRBJ1-4; D might be TRBD1 (5 bases). V shed 0 bases and J shed 11 bases, with 16 bases lying between them. The CDR3 is made up of 15 amino acids. Per the germline V gene, CDR1 is LNHDA and CDR2 is SQIVND (reference sequence). This CDR3 is CASSIDRDVGGKLFF. The CDR3 nucleotides are TGTGCCAGTAGTATAGACCGGGACGTCGGGGGGAAACTGTTTTTT.

The chain carries TRBV11-3 and TRBJ2-1, with D tentatively TRBD1 (6 bases). V shed 4 bases and J shed 2 bases, with 15 bases lying between them. The CDR3 has 16 amino acids. Germline CDR1 reads SGHNT; CDR2 reads YENEEA. The CDR3 is CASSSRTVHTYNEQFF. The CDR3 DNA reads TGTGCCAGCAGCTCGCGGACAGTACATACCTACAATGAGCAGTTCTTC.

CDR3 residues: CASGGGRSTDTQYF. In nucleotides, the CDR3 is TGTGCCAGCGGGGGGGGGCGGAGCACAGATACGCAGTATTTT. The chain is built from TRBV6-5 and TRBJ2-3; weak D call: TRBD2 (7 bases). The CDR3 has 14 residues. Trimming took 8 bases from V and 0 from J, leaving 12 bases between them. Per the germline V gene, CDR1 is MNHEY and CDR2 is SVGAGI.

This chain connects TRBV19 to TRBJ1-2, with TRBD1 matching 10 bases. The CDR3 is 14 amino acids. The germline V gene encodes CDR1 LNHDA and CDR2 SQIVND (reference sequence). V was clipped by 7 bases and J by 5 bases; unmatched bases: 7. The CDR3 bases are TGTGCCAGTAACCGTCCGGGACAGGGGTATGGCTACACCTTC. It translates to CASNRPGQGYGYTF.

This clone has just a few counts. The V and J genes are TRBV19 and TRBJ1-1, with no clear D. The CDR3 has 12 residues. CDR1 and CDR2 (germline): LNHDA, SQIVND (reference sequence). The V end was cut by 5 bases, the J end by 1 base, with 5 bases between. This chain's CDR3 is CASSPQNTEAFF. CDR3 DNA sequence: TGTGCCAGTAGTCCCCAGAACACTGAAGCTTTCTTT.

The J gene is TRBJ2-3, the V gene TRBV3-1 (or the pseudogene TRBV3-2); the match to TRBD2 covers 9 bases. The CDR3 loop spans 17 amino acids. V lost 0 bases, J lost 2 bases, and 6 bases stayed unmatched. From germline, CDR1 is LGHDT and CDR2 YNNKEL (reference sequence). The CDR3: CASSQDRRTSDTDTQYF. The CDR3, as DNA: TGTGCCAGCAGCCAAGATCGGAGGACTAGCGACACAGATACGCAGTATTTT.

This chain links TRBV12-5 with TRBJ1-1, with D maybe TRBD1 (6 bases). Germline assignment: CDR1 LGHNT and CDR2 FRNRAP. V shed 1 base and J shed 7 bases, with 16 bases lying between them. The CDR3 is 15 amino acids. This chain's CDR3 is CASGLALTGFSEAFF. The CDR3 DNA reads TGTGCTAGTGGTTTGGCCCTAACAGGGTTTAGTGAAGCTTTCTTT.

The chain has TRBV27 and TRBJ2-7; 8 bases align to TRBD1. Germline loops: CDR1 MNHEY, CDR2 SMNVEV (reference sequence). There are 13 residues in the CDR3. Germline trimming cut 6 bases from V and 6 bases from J; bases unmatched to any gene: 7. CDR3 nucleotides: TGTGCCAGCAGAAAGACAGGGGCCGGCGAGCAGTACTTC. It translates to CASRKTGAGEQYF.

Details on this clone: The sample carries other DNA sequences with the same CDR3. The V gene is TRBV20-1, the J gene TRBJ1-2; possible D gene TRBD1, 5 bases. The CDR3 length is 11 residues. Between the trimmed V and J ends, which lost 6 bases and 8 bases, there was a span of 13 bases. Looked up from germline, CDR1 is DFQATT and CDR2 is SNEGSKA (reference sequence). The CDR3 bases are TGCAGTGCCCGCAGGGTGGACGGCTACACCTTC. It codes for CSARRVDGYTF.

The chain employs TRBV24-1 and TRBJ1-2, with unresolved D. The CDR3 runs 11 residues. V lost 3 bases to trimming and J lost 6 bases, with 4 bases between them. Germline V gene sequence: CDR1 KGHDR, CDR2 SFDVKD. CDR3: CATSDRDGYTF. The CDR3 bases are TGTGCCACCAGTGATCGGGATGGCTACACCTTC.

The chain carries TRBV6-6 and TRBJ2-2; 12 bases map to TRBD2. The CDR3 has 17 residues. Germline loops: CDR1 MNHNY, CDR2 SVGAGI (reference sequence). V was pared by 7 bases and J by 4 bases, with 10 bases of the junction left unmatched. CDR3 bases: TGTGCCAGCATTCGACTAGCGGGGGCACACTCCACCGGGGAGCTGTTTTTT. This encodes CASIRLAGAHSTGELFF.

The chain links TRBV12-3 or TRBV12-4 to TRBJ1-5, with D perhaps TRBD1 (5 bases). The CDR3 consists of 12 residues. V was trimmed by 5 bases and J by 11 bases, leaving 13 bases between them. The chain's CDR3 is CASSPGGRAQHF. The CDR3, as DNA: TGTGCCAGCAGTCCGGGGGGAAGAGCCCAGCATTTT.

The chain carries TRBV5-1 and TRBJ2-1; 13 bases are a match to TRBD2. Germline trimming cut 1 base from V and 6 bases from J; bases unmatched to any gene: 10. The CDR3 is 18 residues long. Germline loops: CDR1 SGHRS, CDR2 YFSETQ. CDR3 amino acids: CASSLLLAGGPPLNEQFF. CDR3 DNA: TGCGCCAGCAGCTTGCTACTAGCGGGGGGGCCGCCCCTCAATGAGCAGTTCTTC.

The genes are TRBV11-2 and TRBJ1-1; no reliable D call. The V gene lost 7 bases and the J gene lost 0 bases, with 15 bases spanning the gap. The CDR3 runs to 15 residues. Germline CDR1 is SGHAT and CDR2 is FQNNGV. The CDR3 DNA is TGTGCCAGCACTCGGGGAGGGAACATGAACACTGAAGCTTTCTTT. Its translation: CASTRGGNMNTEAFF.

The chain combines TRBV10-3 with TRBJ2-2; D possibly corresponds to TRBD2 (6 bases). CDR1 is ENHRY and CDR2 is SYGVKD in the germline V gene. CDR3 length: 14 residues. V lost 8 bases and J 2 bases, leaving 12 bases between the germline ends. The chain's CDR3 is CAIATGVNTGELFF. The CDR3 DNA reads as TGTGCCATCGCAACGGGGGTAAACACCGGGGAGCTGTTTTTT.

This chain connects TRBV7-2 to TRBJ2-7; 9 bases agree with TRBD1. CDR3 length equals 15 residues. Germline trimming cut 5 bases from V and 4 bases from J; bases unmatched to any gene: 9. Per the germline V gene, CDR1 is SGHTA and CDR2 is FQGNSA. The CDR3 protein is CASSPTGGKMYEQYF. CDR3 coding DNA: TGTGCCAGCAGCCCGACAGGGGGTAAGATGTACGAGCAGTACTTC.

The rearrangement uses TRBV5-1 and TRBJ1-1; no clear D. This CDR3 contains 13 residues. V shed 4 bases and J shed 5 bases, with 12 bases lying between them. CDR1 is SGHRS, CDR2 YFSETQ, per germline. The CDR3 sequence: CASSPRFVTEAFF. Here the CDR3 DNA reads TGCGCCAGCAGCCCCAGGTTCGTGACTGAAGCTTTCTTT.

The V and J genes are TRBV6-5 and TRBJ1-1, with D uncertain. The CDR3 runs to 16 residues. Germline loops: CDR1 MNHEY, CDR2 SVGAGI. V was pared by 0 bases and J by 1 base, with 12 bases between. DNA for the CDR3: TGTGCCAGCAGTTACTCGTTTGGCTCGGGGAACACTGAAGCTTTCTTT. Residues: CASSYSFGSGNTEAFF.

The chain employs TRBV14 and TRBJ1-6; possibly TRBD1 for D (6 bases). This CDR3 comprises 15 residues. Per the germline V gene, CDR1 is SGHDN and CDR2 is FVKESK. V shed 4 bases and J shed 3 bases, with 10 bases lying between them. CDR3 bases: TGTGCCAGCAGCCGCCAGGGGTACTATAATTCACCCCTCCACTTT. This codes for CASSRQGYYNSPLHF.

As regards this clone: This sample also contains other DNA sequences that code for the same CDR3. The chain recombines TRBV27 with TRBJ1-1, with 7 bases aligning to TRBD1. V dropped 2 bases and J dropped 4; count of bases not matched to a gene: 4. Germline-derived CDR1 and CDR2 are MNHEY and SMNVEV (reference sequence). The CDR3 loop spans 14 amino acids. The CDR3 nucleotides read TGTGCCAGCAGTTTACGACAGGGAGGCACTGAAGCTTTCTTT. This codes for CASSLRQGGTEAFF.